This T cell receptor (beta chain) derives from a study of T cell responses to AZD1222 COVID-19 vaccine. Study-level findings and limits: Baseline seropositivity characterized only a handful of AZD1222 recipients. Clonal diversity may have been underestimated, and the donors were mostly white British, with more females than males. Spike was spanned by vaccine-associated CD4 TCRs, with dominance at 160-218 and 743-854.

TCRdb keeps only in-frame clones here, not all; method: immunoSEQ multiplex PCR. Of about 35,000 clones in the sample, about 88% were seen once. J lost 8 bases, V lost 5 bases, and 16 bases had no gene match. The length of the CDR3 is 17 residues. Germline CDR1 and CDR2: LGHDT and YNNKEL (reference sequence). On this clone itself: Its cognate antigen is unknown.

The sequence was collected from an adult in good health. This specimen consisted of peripheral blood, obtained on day 0 of AZD1222 vaccination. The chain uses TRBV3-1 (or the pseudogene TRBV3-2) and TRBJ1-2, with 11 bases identical to TRBD1. CDR3 protein: CASSSPSGQGESLGYTF. For the CDR3, the DNA is TGTGCCAGCAGCTCTCCGTCGGGACAGGGGGAATCCTTGGGCTACACCTTC.